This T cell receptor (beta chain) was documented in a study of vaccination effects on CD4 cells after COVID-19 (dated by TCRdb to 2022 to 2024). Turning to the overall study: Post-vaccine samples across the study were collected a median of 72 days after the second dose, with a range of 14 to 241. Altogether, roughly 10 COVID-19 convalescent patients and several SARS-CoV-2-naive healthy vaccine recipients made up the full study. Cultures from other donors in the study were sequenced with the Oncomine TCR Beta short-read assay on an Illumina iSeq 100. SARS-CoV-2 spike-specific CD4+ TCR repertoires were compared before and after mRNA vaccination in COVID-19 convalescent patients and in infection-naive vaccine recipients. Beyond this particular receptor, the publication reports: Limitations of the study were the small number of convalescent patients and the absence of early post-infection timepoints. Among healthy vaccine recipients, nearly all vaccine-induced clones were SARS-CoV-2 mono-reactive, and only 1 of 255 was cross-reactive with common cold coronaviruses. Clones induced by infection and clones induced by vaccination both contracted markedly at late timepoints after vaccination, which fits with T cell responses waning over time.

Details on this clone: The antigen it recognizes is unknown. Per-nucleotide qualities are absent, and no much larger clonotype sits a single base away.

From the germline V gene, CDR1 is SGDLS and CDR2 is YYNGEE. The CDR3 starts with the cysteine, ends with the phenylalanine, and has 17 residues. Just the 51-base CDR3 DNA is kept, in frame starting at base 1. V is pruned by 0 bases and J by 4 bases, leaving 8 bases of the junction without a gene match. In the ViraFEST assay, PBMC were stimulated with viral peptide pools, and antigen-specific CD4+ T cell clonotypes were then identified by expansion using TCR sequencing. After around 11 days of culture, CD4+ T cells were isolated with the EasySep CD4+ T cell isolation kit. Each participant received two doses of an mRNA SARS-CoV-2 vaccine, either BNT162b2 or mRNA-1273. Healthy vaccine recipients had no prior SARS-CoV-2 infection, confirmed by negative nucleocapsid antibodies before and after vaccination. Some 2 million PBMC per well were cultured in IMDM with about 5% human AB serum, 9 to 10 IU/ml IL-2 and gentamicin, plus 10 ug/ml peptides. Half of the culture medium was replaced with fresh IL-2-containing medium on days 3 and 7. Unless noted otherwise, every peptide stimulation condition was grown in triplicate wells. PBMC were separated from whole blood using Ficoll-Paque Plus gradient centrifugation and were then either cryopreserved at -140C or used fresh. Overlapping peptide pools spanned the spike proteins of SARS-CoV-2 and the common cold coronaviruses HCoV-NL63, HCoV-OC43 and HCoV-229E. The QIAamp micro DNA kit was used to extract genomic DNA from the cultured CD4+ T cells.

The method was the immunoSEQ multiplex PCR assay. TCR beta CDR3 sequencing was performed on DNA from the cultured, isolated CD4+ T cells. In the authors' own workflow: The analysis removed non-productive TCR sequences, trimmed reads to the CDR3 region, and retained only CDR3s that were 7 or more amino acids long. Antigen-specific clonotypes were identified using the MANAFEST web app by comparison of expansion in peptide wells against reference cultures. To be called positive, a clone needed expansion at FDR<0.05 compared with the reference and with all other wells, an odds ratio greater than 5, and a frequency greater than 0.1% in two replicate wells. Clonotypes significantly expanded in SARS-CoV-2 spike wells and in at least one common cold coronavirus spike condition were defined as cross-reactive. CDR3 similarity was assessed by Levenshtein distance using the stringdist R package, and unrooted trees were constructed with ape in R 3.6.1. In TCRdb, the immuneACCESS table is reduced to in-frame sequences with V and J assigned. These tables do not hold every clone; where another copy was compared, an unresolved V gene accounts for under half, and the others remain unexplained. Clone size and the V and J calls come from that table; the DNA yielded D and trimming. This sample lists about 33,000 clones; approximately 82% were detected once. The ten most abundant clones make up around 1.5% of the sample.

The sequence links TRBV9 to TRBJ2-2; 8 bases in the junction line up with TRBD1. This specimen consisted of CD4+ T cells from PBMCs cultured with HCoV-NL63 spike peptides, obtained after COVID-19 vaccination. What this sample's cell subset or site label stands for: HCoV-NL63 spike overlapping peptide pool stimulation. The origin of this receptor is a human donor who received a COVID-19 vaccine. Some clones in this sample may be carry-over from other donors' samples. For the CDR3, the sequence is CASSVGGRGLFTGELFF. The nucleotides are TGTGCCAGCAGCGTAGGCGGCAGGGGGCTGTTCACCGGGGAGCTGTTTTTT. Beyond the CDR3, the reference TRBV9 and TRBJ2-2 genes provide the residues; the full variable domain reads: DSGVTQTPKHLITATGQRVTLRCSPRSGDLSVYWYQQSLDQGLQFLIQYYNGEERAKGNILERFSAQQFPDLHSELNLSSLELGDSALYFCASSVGGRGLFTGELFFGEGSRLTVL.